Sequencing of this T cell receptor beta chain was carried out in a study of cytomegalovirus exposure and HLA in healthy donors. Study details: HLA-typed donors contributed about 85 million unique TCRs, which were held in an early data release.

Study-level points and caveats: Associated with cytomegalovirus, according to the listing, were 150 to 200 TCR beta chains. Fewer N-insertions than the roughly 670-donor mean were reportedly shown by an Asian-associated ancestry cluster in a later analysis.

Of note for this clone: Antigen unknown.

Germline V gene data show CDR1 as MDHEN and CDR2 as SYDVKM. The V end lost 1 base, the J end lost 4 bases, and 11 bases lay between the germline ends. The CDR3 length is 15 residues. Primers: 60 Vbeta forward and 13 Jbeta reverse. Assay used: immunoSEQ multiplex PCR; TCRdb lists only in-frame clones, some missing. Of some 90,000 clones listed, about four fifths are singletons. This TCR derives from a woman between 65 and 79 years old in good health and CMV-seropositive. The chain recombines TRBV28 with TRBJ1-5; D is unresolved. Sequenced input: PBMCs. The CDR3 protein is CASSLSLAGNQPQHF. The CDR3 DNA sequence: TGTGCCAGCAGTTTATCCTTAGCGGGGAATCAGCCCCAGCATTTT.